The entry that follows covers one TCR beta chain sequence. CDR1 LGHNA and CDR2 YSLEER come from the germline V gene. The V end lost 0 bases, the J end lost 7 bases, and 10 bases lay between the germline ends. This CDR3 spans 14 amino acids. These data come from a study of T cell changes during pregnancy in multiple sclerosis. Generated by immunoSEQ multiplex PCR, the TCRdb table keeps only in-frame clones and is missing some. The sample yields approximately 93,000 clones, more than 85% seen once. The sequences come from peripheral blood, collected before pregnancy. The chain recombines TRBV4-3 with TRBJ2-1; perhaps TRBD1 as D (5 bases). The sequence derives from a female donor with multiple sclerosis, enrolled in a pregnancy study. The CDR3 sequence: CASSQDRVLNEQFF. The CDR3, as DNA: TGCGCCAGCAGCCAAGACAGGGTTCTAAATGAGCAGTTCTTC.